Detailed here is one TCR beta chain. Its antigen is not known. Mismatch with germline at one junction end may stem from a read error. This CDR3 is 13 amino acids long. Germline loops: CDR1 LNHNV, CDR2 YYDKDF (reference sequence). The data originate from a study of early T cells in non-severe SARS-CoV-2 infection. Overall study: Sequencing used unsorted whole-blood bulk RNA, so chains lack pairing.

Points from the study as a whole: In VDJdb matching, anti-spike CD8 responses were favored while private and CD4 specificities went missing.

Each cDNA molecule carried a unique molecular identifier. TCRdb reprocessed the 5' RACE reads with MiXCR, giving one entry per CDR3 protein. The sample includes about 33,000 distinct CDR3 sequences, about 5% seen only once; the top ten take 12% to 15%. The receptor comes from an adult who was a healthcare worker with PCR-confirmed SARS-CoV-2 infection or an uninfected control (not recorded which). The chain employs TRBV15 and TRBJ2-3; TRBD2 is a possible D gene (6 bases). The sample consisted of whole blood. CDR3 bases: TGTGCCACCAGCAGAGCCAGACTAGATCCGCAGTATTTT. Its translation: CATSRARLDPQYF.